This record covers a single TCR beta chain. The CDR3 is 15 residues long. Germline-derived CDR1 and CDR2 are LGHNA and YSLEER. Trimming at V came to 4 bases and at J to 0 bases, leaving 1 base not matched to a gene. The sample comes from a study of blood T cell repertoires in COVID-19. Clones were read by immunoSEQ multiplex PCR, and TCRdb kept only the in-frame ones, dropping some. The table shows 230,000 or so clones, with 65% to 90% occurring only once. The receptor's source is a human donor in a cohort sampled during active COVID-19. V gene TRBV4-3 combines with J gene TRBJ2-1, with 9 bases fitting TRBD2. Sequenced material: peripheral blood. The chain's CDR3 is CASSRLAASYNEQFF. CDR3 in DNA: TGCGCCAGCAGCCGACTAGCGGCCTCCTACAATGAGCAGTTCTTC.